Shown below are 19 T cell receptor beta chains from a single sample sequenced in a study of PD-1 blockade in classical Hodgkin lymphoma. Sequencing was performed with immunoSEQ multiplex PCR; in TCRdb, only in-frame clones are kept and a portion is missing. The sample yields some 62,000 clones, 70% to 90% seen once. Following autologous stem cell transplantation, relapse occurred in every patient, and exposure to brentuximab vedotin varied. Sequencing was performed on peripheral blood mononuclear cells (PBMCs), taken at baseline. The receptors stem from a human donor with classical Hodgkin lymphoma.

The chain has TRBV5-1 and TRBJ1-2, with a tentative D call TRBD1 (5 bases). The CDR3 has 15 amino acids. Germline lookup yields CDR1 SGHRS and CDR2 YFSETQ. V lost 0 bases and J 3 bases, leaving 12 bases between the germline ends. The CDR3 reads CASSLVLGTDYGYTF. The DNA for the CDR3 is TGCGCCAGCAGCTTGGTCCTCGGGACGGACTATGGCTACACCTTC.

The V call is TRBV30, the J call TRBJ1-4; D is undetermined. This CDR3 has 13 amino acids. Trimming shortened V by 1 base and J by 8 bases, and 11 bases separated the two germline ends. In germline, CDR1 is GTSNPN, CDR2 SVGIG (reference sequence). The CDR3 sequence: CAWSATHREKLFF. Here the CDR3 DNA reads TGTGCCTGGAGTGCTACTCACCGGGAAAAACTGTTTTTT.

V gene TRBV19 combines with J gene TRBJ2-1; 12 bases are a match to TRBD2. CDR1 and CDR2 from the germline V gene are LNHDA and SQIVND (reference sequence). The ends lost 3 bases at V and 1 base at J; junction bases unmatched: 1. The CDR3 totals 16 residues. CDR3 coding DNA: TGTGCCAGTAGTATGACTAGCGGGGGATCCTACAATGAGCAGTTCTTC. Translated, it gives CASSMTSGGSYNEQFF.

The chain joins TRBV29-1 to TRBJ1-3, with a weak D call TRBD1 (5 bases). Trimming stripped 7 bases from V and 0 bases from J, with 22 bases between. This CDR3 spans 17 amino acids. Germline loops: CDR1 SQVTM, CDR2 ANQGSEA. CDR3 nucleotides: TGCAGCGCGCGCACAAGGGACGGACCCTCCTCTGGAAACACCATATATTTT. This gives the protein CSARTRDGPSSGNTIYF.

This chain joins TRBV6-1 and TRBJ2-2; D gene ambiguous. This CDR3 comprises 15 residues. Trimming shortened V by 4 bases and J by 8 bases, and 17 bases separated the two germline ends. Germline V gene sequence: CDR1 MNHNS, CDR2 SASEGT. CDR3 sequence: CASSGHILPIGELFF. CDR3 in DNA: TGTGCCAGCAGTGGACACATCCTCCCCATAGGGGAGCTGTTTTTT.

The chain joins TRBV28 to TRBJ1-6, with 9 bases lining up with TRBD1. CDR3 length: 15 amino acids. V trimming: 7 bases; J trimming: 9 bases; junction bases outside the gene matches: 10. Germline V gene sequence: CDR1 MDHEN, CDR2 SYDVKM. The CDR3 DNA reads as TGTGCCAGCAACTTGGGGGACAGGGTTGGTTCACCCCTCCACTTT. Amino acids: CASNLGDRVGSPLHF.

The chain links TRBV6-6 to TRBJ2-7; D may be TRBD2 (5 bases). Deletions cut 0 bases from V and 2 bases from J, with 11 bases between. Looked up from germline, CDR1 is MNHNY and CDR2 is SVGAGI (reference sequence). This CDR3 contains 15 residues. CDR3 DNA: TGTGCCAGCAGTTACTCCCCCCCCGGGACCTACGAGCAGTACTTC. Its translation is CASSYSPPGTYEQYF.

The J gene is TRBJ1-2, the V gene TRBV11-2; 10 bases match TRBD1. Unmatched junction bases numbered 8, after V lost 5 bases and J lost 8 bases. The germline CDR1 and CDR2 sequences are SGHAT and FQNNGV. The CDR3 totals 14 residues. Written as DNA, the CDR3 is TGTGCCAGCAGCCCAGGGACAGGGGTAATGGGCTACACCTTC. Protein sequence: CASSPGTGVMGYTF.

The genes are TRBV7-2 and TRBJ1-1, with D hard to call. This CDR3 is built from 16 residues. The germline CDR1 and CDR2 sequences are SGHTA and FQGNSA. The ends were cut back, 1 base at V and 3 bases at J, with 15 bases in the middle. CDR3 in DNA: TGTGCCAGCAGCTTAGAGCCCATCCTCGGTGACACTGAAGCTTTCTTT. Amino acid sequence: CASSLEPILGDTEAFF.

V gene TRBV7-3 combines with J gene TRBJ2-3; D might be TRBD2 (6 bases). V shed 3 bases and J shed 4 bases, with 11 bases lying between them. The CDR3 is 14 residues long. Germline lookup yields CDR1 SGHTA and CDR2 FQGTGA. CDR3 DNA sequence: TGTGCCAGCAGCTTTGGAGGGGCGTCAGATACGCAGTATTTT. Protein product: CASSFGGASDTQYF.

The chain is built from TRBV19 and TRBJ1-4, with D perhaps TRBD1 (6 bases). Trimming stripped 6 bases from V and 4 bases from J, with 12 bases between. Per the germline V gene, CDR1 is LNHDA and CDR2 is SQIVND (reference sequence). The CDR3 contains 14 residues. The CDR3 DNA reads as TGTGCCAGTAGCGGCGGACAGCTTAATGAAAAACTGTTTTTT. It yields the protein CASSGGQLNEKLFF. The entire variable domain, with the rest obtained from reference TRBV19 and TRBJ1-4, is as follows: DGGITQSPKYLFRKEGQNVTLSCEQNLNHDAMYWYRQDPGQGLRLIYYSQIVNDFQKGDIAEGYSVSREKKESFPLTVTSAQKNPTAFYLCASSGGQLNEKLFFGSGTQLSVL.

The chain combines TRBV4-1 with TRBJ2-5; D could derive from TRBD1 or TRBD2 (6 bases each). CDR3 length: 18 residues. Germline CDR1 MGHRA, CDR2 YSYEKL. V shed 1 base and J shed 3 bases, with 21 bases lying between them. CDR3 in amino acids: CASSQGPGVASEEETQYF. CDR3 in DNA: TGCGCCAGCAGCCAAGGACCAGGGGTTGCTAGCGAGGAAGAGACCCAGTACTTC.

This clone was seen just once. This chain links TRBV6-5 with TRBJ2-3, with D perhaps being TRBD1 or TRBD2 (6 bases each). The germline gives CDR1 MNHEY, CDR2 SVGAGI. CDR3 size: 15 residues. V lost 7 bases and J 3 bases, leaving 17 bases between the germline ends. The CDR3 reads CASTRNGGRTDTQYF. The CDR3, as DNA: TGTGCCAGCACTCGAAATGGGGGGCGGACAGATACGCAGTATTTT.

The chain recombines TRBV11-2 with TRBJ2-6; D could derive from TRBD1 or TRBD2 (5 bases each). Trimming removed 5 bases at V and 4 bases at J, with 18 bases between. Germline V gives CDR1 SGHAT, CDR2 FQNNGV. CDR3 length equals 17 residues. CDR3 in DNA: TGTGCCAGCAGCCCCGTGCTGCCGGGGACCGGGGCCAACGTCCTGACTTTC. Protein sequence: CASSPVLPGTGANVLTF. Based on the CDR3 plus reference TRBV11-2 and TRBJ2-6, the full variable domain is EAGVAQSPRYKIIEKRQSVAFWCNPISGHATLYWYQQILGQGPKLLIQFQNNGVVDDSQLPKDRFSAERLKGVDSTLKIQPAKLEDSAVYLCASSPVLPGTGANVLTFGAGSRLTVL.

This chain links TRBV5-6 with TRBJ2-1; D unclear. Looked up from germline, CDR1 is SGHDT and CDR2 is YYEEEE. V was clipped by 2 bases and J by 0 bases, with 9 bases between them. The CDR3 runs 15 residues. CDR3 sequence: CASSFRPSSYNEQFF. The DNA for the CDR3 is TGTGCCAGCAGCTTCCGGCCTAGCTCCTACAATGAGCAGTTCTTC. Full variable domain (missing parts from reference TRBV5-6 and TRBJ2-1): DAGVTQSPTHLIKTRGQQVTLRCSPKSGHDTVSWYQQALGQGPQFIFQYYEEEERQRGNFPDRFSGHQFPNYSSELNVNALLLGDSALYLCASSFRPSSYNEQFFGPGTRLTVL.

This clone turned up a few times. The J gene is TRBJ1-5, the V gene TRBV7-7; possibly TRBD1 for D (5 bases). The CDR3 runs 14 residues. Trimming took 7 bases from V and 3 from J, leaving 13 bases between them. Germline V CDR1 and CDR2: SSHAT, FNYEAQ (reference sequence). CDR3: CASIPGRDNQPQHF. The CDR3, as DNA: TGTGCCAGCATCCCAGGGAGGGACAATCAGCCCCAGCATTTT.

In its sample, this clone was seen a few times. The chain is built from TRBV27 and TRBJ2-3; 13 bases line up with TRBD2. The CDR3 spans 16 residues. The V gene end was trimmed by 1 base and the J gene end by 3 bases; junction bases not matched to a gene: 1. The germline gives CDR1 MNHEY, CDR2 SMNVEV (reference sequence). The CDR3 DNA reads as TGTGCCAGCAGTTTATGGACTAGCGGGGGAACAGATACGCAGTATTTT. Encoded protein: CASSLWTSGGTDTQYF.

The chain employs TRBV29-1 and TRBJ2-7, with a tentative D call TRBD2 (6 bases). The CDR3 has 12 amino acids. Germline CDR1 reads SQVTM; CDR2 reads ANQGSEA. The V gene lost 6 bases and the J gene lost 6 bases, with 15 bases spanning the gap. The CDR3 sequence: CSVSLGGFEQYF. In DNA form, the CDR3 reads TGCAGCGTATCACTCGGGGGTTTCGAGCAGTACTTC.

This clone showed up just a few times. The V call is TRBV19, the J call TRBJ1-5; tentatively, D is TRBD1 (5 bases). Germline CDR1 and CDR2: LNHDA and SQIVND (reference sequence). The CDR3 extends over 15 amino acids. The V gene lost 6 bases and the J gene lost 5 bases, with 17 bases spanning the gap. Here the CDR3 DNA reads TGTGCCAGTAGCTTAATACAGGAGTTAGATCAGCCCCAGCATTTT. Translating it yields CASSLIQELDQPQHF.